Listed below are T cell receptor beta chains from one sample, sequenced in a study of T cell responses to AZD1222 COVID-19 vaccine. Clones were read by immunoSEQ multiplex PCR, and TCRdb kept only the in-frame ones, dropping some. The table records 150,000 to 200,000 clones, 85% to 95% of them present only once. Sequenced here: peripheral blood, sampled on day 0 of AZD1222 vaccination. These receptors were taken from an adult in good health. Each CDR3 is given with its conserved first and last residue. The D gene is left open where the match is weak. Clone size is shown for a subset of rows, as once, few, many or a class of expanded clone.

size | D | length | J | V | CDR3 | DNA
once | . | 15 | TRBJ2-2 | TRBV30 | CAWSVWHLNTGELFF | TGTGCCTGGAGTGTATGGCACCTGAACACCGGGGAGCTGTTTTTT
. | TRBD2 | 18 | TRBJ2-2 | TRBV3-1/TRBV3-2 | CASNLDTGGPANTGELFF | TGTGCCAGCAACCTAGATACGGGAGGCCCTGCGAACACCGGGGAGCTGTTTTTT
. | TRBD1 | 15 | TRBJ1-5 | TRBV28 | CASTARDRAYQPQHF | TGTGCCAGCACTGCGAGGGACAGGGCGTATCAGCCCCAGCATTTT
. | . | 15 | TRBJ1-3 | TRBV28 | CASSPRDTGRNTIYF | TGTGCCAGCAGCCCTAGGGACACTGGTAGGAACACCATATATTTT
. | TRBD2 | 18 | TRBJ2-5 | TRBV11-2 | CASSLEFPWASGQETQYF | TGTGCCAGCAGCTTAGAGTTCCCCTGGGCTAGCGGCCAAGAGACCCAGTACTTC
. | . | 15 | TRBJ2-7 | TRBV7-9 | CASSPPQDSSYEQYF | TGTGCCAGCAGCCCCCCGCAGGACAGCTCCTACGAGCAGTACTTC
. | . | 13 | TRBJ2-3 | TRBV10-3 | CAIRATATDTQYF | TGTGCCATCAGGGCGACAGCCACAGATACGCAGTATTTT
. | . | 13 | TRBJ1-2 | TRBV5-1 | CASSSDPVGGYTF | TGCGCCAGCAGCTCGGACCCGGTGGGTGGCTACACCTTC
. | . | 14 | TRBJ2-3 | TRBV6-2/TRBV6-3 | CASSYWDFADTQYF | TGTGCCAGCAGTTACTGGGATTTCGCAGATACGCAGTATTTT
. | TRBD1 | 15 | TRBJ1-2 | TRBV5-1 | CASSATGDKTYGYTF | TGCGCCAGCAGCGCCACAGGGGACAAGACCTATGGCTACACCTTC
. | . | 13 | TRBJ2-7 | TRBV11-3 | CASSLVGADEQYF | TGTGCCAGCAGCTTAGTAGGGGCGGACGAGCAGTACTTC
. | TRBD1 | 13 | TRBJ2-2 | TRBV19 | CASSANRDRKLFF | TGTGCCAGTAGTGCCAACCGGGACAGGAAGCTGTTTTTT
. | TRBD2 | 15 | TRBJ2-7 | TRBV28 | CASARTSGSHGEQYF | TGTGCCAGCGCTCGGACTAGCGGGAGTCACGGTGAGCAGTACTTC
. | TRBD2 | 14 | TRBJ2-4 | TRBV6-2/TRBV6-3 | CASSLAVLWDIQYF | TGTGCCAGCAGTCTAGCGGTCCTCTGGGACATTCAGTACTTC
. | . | 13 | TRBJ2-2 | TRBV14 | CASSRKITGELFF | TGTGCCAGCAGCCGAAAAATCACCGGGGAGCTGTTTTTT
. | . | 15 | TRBJ2-5 | TRBV28 | CASSFRQISLKTQYF | TGTGCCAGCAGTTTTAGACAGATCAGTCTAAAGACCCAGTACTTC
. | . | 11 | TRBJ2-1 | TRBV6-5 | CASGTRNEQFF | TGTGCCAGCGGAACGCGCAATGAGCAGTTCTTC
. | TRBD1 | 14 | TRBJ1-6 | TRBV11-2 | CASRGQERGSPLHF | TGTGCCAGCAGGGGACAGGAGAGGGGCTCACCCCTCCACTTT
. | TRBD2 | 16 | TRBJ2-3 | TRBV7-9 | CASSLGTSAFTDTQYF | TGTGCCAGCAGCTTAGGTACTAGCGCATTCACAGATACGCAGTATTTT
. | . | 15 | TRBJ1-1 | TRBV13 | CASSFDKILNTEAFF | TGTGCCAGCAGCTTTGACAAGATCTTGAACACTGAAGCTTTCTTT
once | . | 13 | TRBJ1-5 | TRBV29-1 | CSARTQGNQPQHF | TGCAGCGCCCGAACGCAGGGAAATCAGCCCCAGCATTTT
. | TRBD2 | 16 | TRBJ2-1 | TRBV5-1 | CASSSSGTSEFNEQFF | TGCGCCAGCAGCTCATCCGGGACTAGCGAATTCAATGAGCAGTTCTTC
. | . | 11 | TRBJ1-1 | TRBV30 | CAGGRNTEAFF | TGTGCGGGGGGGAGGAACACTGAAGCTTTCTTT
. | . | 14 | TRBJ2-2 | TRBV15 | CATSREQNTGELFF | TGTGCCACCAGCAGAGAACAGAACACCGGGGAGCTGTTTTTT
. | TRBD2 | 13 | TRBJ2-1 | TRBV30 | CALIAGGNNEQFF | TGTGCCTTGATAGCGGGAGGGAACAATGAGCAGTTCTTC
. | TRBD2 | 16 | TRBJ2-3 | TRBV7-6 | CASSLVPAGTEYTQYF | TGTGCCAGCAGCTTAGTACCAGCGGGAACTGAGTATACGCAGTATTTT
. | TRBD1 | 14 | TRBJ1-1 | TRBV11-2 | CASSKGTANTEAFF | TGTGCCAGCAGTAAAGGGACAGCGAACACTGAAGCTTTCTTT
few | . | 14 | TRBJ1-6 | TRBV2 | CASRNTGISSPLHF | TGTGCCAGCAGAAATACAGGGATTAGTTCACCCCTCCACTTT
. | TRBD1 | 16 | TRBJ2-1 | TRBV5-8 | CASSLGPTGTDNEQFF | TGTGCCAGCAGCTTGGGTCCGACAGGGACCGACAATGAGCAGTTCTTC
. | . | 14 | TRBJ1-5 | TRBV7-8 | CASSSGQPNQPQHF | TGTGCCAGCAGCTCTGGACAGCCGAATCAGCCCCAGCATTTT
. | . | 13 | TRBJ1-1 | TRBV5-1 | CASSLEGVDEAFF | TGCGCCAGCAGCTTGGAGGGGGTGGATGAAGCTTTCTTT
. | . | 14 | TRBJ1-1 | TRBV5-1 | CASSLEITGTEAFF | TGCGCCAGCAGCTTGGAGATAACAGGGACTGAAGCTTTCTTT
. | . | 12 | TRBJ1-6 | TRBV5-1 | CASSFDSQSLHF | TGCGCCAGCAGTTTCGACAGCCAGTCCCTCCACTTT
. | . | 16 | TRBJ2-1 | TRBV6-1 | CASSEDRGSSYNEQFF | TGTGCCAGCAGTGAAGATCGCGGAAGCTCCTACAATGAGCAGTTCTTC
once | . | 13 | TRBJ2-2 | TRBV7-7 | CASSLGWAGELFF | TGTGCTAGCAGCTTAGGATGGGCGGGGGAGCTGTTTTTT
. | TRBD1 | 13 | TRBJ1-2 | TRBV2 | CASWDRADYGYTF | TGTGCCAGCTGGGACAGGGCTGACTATGGCTACACCTTC
. | . | 16 | TRBJ1-4 | TRBV28 | CASSPEGPKVREKLFF | TGTGCCAGCAGCCCGGAGGGCCCGAAGGTACGGGAAAAACTGTTTTTT